The 29 T cell receptor beta chains reported below all come from one sample, sequenced in a study of blood T cell repertoires in COVID-19. Measured with immunoSEQ multiplex PCR; TCRdb has only the in-frame clones, and not every one. This table has under 20,000 clones, about 88% appearing once. Sample: peripheral blood. These receptors all come from a man aged 55 to 70 with active COVID-19.

The J gene is TRBJ2-7, the V gene TRBV11-3; D ambiguous. Germline CDR1 reads SGHNT; CDR2 reads YENEEA. Trimming removed 0 bases at V and 2 bases at J, with 5 bases between. The CDR3 sequence is 13 residues long. The CDR3 DNA is TGTGCCAGCAGCTTAGACCTAGCCTACGAGCAGTACTTC. This encodes CASSLDLAYEQYF.

The chain employs TRBV27 and TRBJ2-7; D is possibly TRBD1 (6 bases). Germline V gene data show CDR1 as MNHEY and CDR2 as SMNVEV (reference sequence). The CDR3 loop spans 12 amino acids. Deletions cut 2 bases from V and 4 bases from J, with 6 bases between. This CDR3 is CASSLTGYEQYF. In DNA form, the CDR3 reads TGTGCCAGCAGTTTAACAGGGTACGAGCAGTACTTC.

The rearrangement uses TRBV4-3 and TRBJ2-6; D ambiguous. CDR1 is LGHNA and CDR2 is YSLEER in the germline V gene. Trimming removed 5 bases from V and 0 bases from J, with 11 bases in between. This CDR3 comprises 16 residues. The CDR3 coding sequence is TGCGCCAGCAGCAAAACAGTGACCTCTGGGGCCAACGTCCTGACTTTC. Amino acids: CASSKTVTSGANVLTF.

CDR3 amino acids: CATLGLSGRARYEQFF. In DNA, the CDR3 is TGTGCCACCCTCGGCCTCAGCGGGAGGGCCAGGTATGAGCAGTTCTTC. The chain combines TRBV27 with TRBJ2-1, with 10 bases fitting TRBD2. CDR1 is MNHEY and CDR2 is SMNVEV in the germline V gene (reference sequence). This CDR3 spans 16 amino acids. V shed 10 bases and J 8 bases; nucleotides not matched to a gene: 17.

This chain connects TRBV5-1 to TRBJ2-2, with 8 bases lining up with TRBD2. V was pared by 2 bases and J by 1 base, with 10 bases of the junction left unmatched. The CDR3 spans 18 residues. From germline, CDR1 is SGHRS and CDR2 YFSETQ. In DNA, the CDR3 is TGCGCCAGCAGCTTAGTGCCAGCGGGGGCTCAGAACACCGGGGAGCTGTTTTTT. Translation gives CASSLVPAGAQNTGELFF. Looking up the rest from reference TRBV5-1 and TRBJ2-2 gives the full variable domain: KAGVTQTPRYLIKTRGQQVTLSCSPISGHRSVSWYQQTPGQGLQFLFEYFSETQRNKGNFPGRFSGRQFSNSRSEMNVSTLELGDSALYLCASSLVPAGAQNTGELFFGEGSRLTVL.

The CDR3 loop is CASSQDRVRSWAGLFF. The DNA for the CDR3 is TGTGCCAGCAGCCAAGATAGGGTCCGATCATGGGCGGGGCTGTTTTTT. The chain employs TRBV3-1 (or the pseudogene TRBV3-2) and TRBJ2-2, with D maybe TRBD2 (5 bases). CDR1 and CDR2 from the germline V gene are LGHDT and YNNKEL (reference sequence). This CDR3 region has 16 residues. Deletions cut 0 bases from V and 13 bases from J, with 21 bases between.

The chain is built from TRBV5-1 and TRBJ1-1; the match to TRBD1 covers 7 bases. CDR1 and CDR2 from the germline V gene are SGHRS and YFSETQ. The CDR3 runs 16 residues. Germline trimming cut 1 base from V and 3 bases from J; bases unmatched to any gene: 9. In DNA, the CDR3 is TGCGCCAGCAGCTTGTTGAAGGGGGCATTTGACACTGAAGCTTTCTTT. It codes for CASSLLKGAFDTEAFF.

This clone was detected only once. The genes are TRBV6-2 or TRBV6-3 and TRBJ1-3, with D possibly matching TRBD1 (5 bases). Germline assignment: CDR1 MNHEY and CDR2 SVGEGT. Trimming took 4 bases from V and 2 from J, leaving 21 bases between them. CDR3 length: 18 amino acids. The CDR3 coding sequence is TGTGCCAGCAGTTTTACCTCGTCCAACAGGAGACCTGGAAACACCATATATTTT. Encoded protein: CASSFTSSNRRPGNTIYF.

V and J are TRBV7-9 and TRBJ2-2; 8 positions agree with TRBD2. After removal of 2 bases from V and 4 bases from J, the junction contained 3 bases not matched to a gene. The germline V gene encodes CDR1 SEHNR and CDR2 FQNEAQ (reference sequence). The CDR3 runs to 15 residues. CDR3 protein: CASSLRGGSTGELFF. The CDR3 DNA reads TGTGCCAGCAGCTTACGCGGGGGGTCCACCGGGGAGCTGTTTTTT. The full variable domain, with the rest looked up from reference TRBV7-9 and TRBJ2-2, is DTGVSQNPRHKITKRGQNVTFRCDPISEHNRLYWYRQTLGQGPEFLTYFQNEAQLEKSRLLSDRFSAERPKGSFSTLEIQRTEQGDSAMYLCASSLRGGSTGELFFGEGSRLTVL.

The chain carries TRBV18 and TRBJ2-5; 12 positions agree with TRBD2. The germline V gene has CDR1 KGHSH and CDR2 LQKENI. The CDR3 totals 15 residues. J lost 2 bases, V lost 3 bases, and 1 base had no gene match. The CDR3 spells CASSPGLAGQETQYF. In DNA form, the CDR3 reads TGTGCCAGCTCACCCGGACTAGCGGGACAAGAGACCCAGTACTTC.

The CDR3 spells CASSPVDREAYGYTF. CDR3 coding DNA: TGTGCCAGTAGCCCCGTGGACAGGGAGGCGTATGGCTACACCTTC. This chain connects TRBV19 to TRBJ1-2; TRBD1 matches 8 bases. Germline V gives CDR1 LNHDA, CDR2 SQIVND (reference sequence). This CDR3 region has 15 residues. J was trimmed by 5 bases and V by 6 bases; bases with no gene match: 11.

The J gene is TRBJ2-1, the V gene TRBV7-2; D is possibly TRBD2 (6 bases). CDR1 and CDR2 from the germline V gene are SGHTA and FQGNSA. The V and J ends lost 3 bases and 10 bases respectively, with 13 bases between them. CDR3 length equals 13 residues. CDR3 in DNA: TGTGCCAGCAGCTTGGGGGGTGGGGTCGAGCAGTTCTTC. It yields the protein CASSLGGGVEQFF.

V gene TRBV4-2 combines with J gene TRBJ1-1; no reliable D call. The CDR3 spans 15 residues. V lost 0 bases, J lost 2 bases, and 10 bases lay in between. Germline loops: CDR1 LGHNA, CDR2 YNFKEQ. The CDR3 nucleotides are TGTGCCAGCAGCCAAGATTCAAGGAGAAACACTGAAGCTTTCTTT. Its protein is CASSQDSRRNTEAFF.

The rearrangement uses TRBV4-1 and TRBJ1-1, with a weak D call TRBD1 (5 bases). CDR1 and CDR2 from the germline V gene are MGHRA and YSYEKL. This CDR3 comprises 14 residues. V lost 3 bases and J 4 bases, leaving 12 bases between the germline ends. The CDR3 reads CASSHLGEATEAFF. Here the CDR3 DNA reads TGCGCCAGCAGCCATTTAGGGGAGGCCACTGAAGCTTTCTTT.

Here the CDR3 reads CASSLLAGSGTEAFF. CDR3 sequence (DNA): TGTGCCAGCAGCTTATTGGCGGGTTCAGGCACTGAAGCTTTCTTT. The V gene is TRBV7-9, the J gene TRBJ1-1; D uncertain. The CDR3 extends over 15 amino acids. V lost 2 bases and J 4 bases, leaving 14 bases between the germline ends. Germline CDR1 and CDR2: SEHNR and FQNEAQ (reference sequence).

The rearrangement joins TRBV4-1 to TRBJ2-1, with 7 bases lining up with TRBD2. This CDR3 is built from 16 residues. V lost 5 bases, J lost 3 bases, and 10 bases stayed unmatched. Germline lookup yields CDR1 MGHRA and CDR2 YSYEKL. CDR3 in DNA: TGCGCCAGCAGCTACGAACGGACTAGAGGCTACAATGAGCAGTTCTTC. Translation: CASSYERTRGYNEQFF.

The rearrangement links TRBV11-3 to TRBJ2-7, with 15 bases lining up with TRBD2. The V segment lost 7 bases and the J segment 4 bases; nucleotides outside the gene matches: 11. This CDR3 contains 17 residues. Germline CDR1 and CDR2: SGHNT and YENEEA. The CDR3 DNA is TGTGCCAGCAACCCAACCGGGACTAGCGGGGGGCCGTACGAGCAGTACTTC. Protein sequence: CASNPTGTSGGPYEQYF.

This clone is a singleton in its sample. The chain recombines TRBV19 with TRBJ2-1; D is unclear. With 3 bases removed from V and 0 bases from J, the gap between germline ends came to 18 bases. Germline loops: CDR1 LNHDA, CDR2 SQIVND (reference sequence). This CDR3 is built from 18 residues. CDR3 sequence (DNA): TGTGCCAGTAGTATCCGCCCCTACGGCGGAAGCTCCTACAATGAGCAGTTCTTC. This encodes CASSIRPYGGSSYNEQFF.

The rearrangement joins TRBV5-1 to TRBJ1-3; a possible D gene is TRBD1 (6 bases). The V and J ends lost 0 bases and 2 bases respectively, with 6 bases between them. The CDR3 contains 14 residues. Per germline, CDR1 SGHRS and CDR2 YFSETQ. CDR3 DNA: TGCGCCAGCAGCTTGGCAGGGGCTGGAAACACCATATATTTT. Amino acid sequence: CASSLAGAGNTIYF. The full variable domain, in which reference TRBV5-1 and TRBJ1-3 provide the parts outside the CDR3, is KAGVTQTPRYLIKTRGQQVTLSCSPISGHRSVSWYQQTPGQGLQFLFEYFSETQRNKGNFPGRFSGRQFSNSRSEMNVSTLELGDSALYLCASSLAGAGNTIYFGEGSWLTVV.

This clone was seen a few times. The chain uses TRBV5-6 and TRBJ1-1; D not resolved. Germline CDR1 SGHDT, CDR2 YYEEEE. The V gene lost 0 bases and the J gene lost 8 bases, with 8 bases spanning the gap. The CDR3 is 12 residues long. CDR3 coding DNA: TGTGCCAGCAGCTTGGCGTCCGGGGAAGCTTTCTTT. Translated, it gives CASSLASGEAFF.

This chain joins TRBV29-1 and TRBJ1-2; the match to TRBD1 covers 8 bases. Trimming cost V 0 bases and J 3 bases; bases outside gene matches: 6. The CDR3 sequence is 15 residues long. Germline V gives CDR1 SQVTM, CDR2 ANQGSEA. CDR3 in amino acids: CSVEDPDRGYYGYTF. As DNA, the CDR3 is TGCAGCGTTGAAGATCCCGACAGGGGATACTATGGCTACACCTTC.

The rearrangement uses TRBV5-1 and TRBJ1-4, with a tentative D call TRBD1 (5 bases). Germline CDR1 SGHRS, CDR2 YFSETQ. V was pared by 3 bases and J by 5 bases, with 11 bases between. The CDR3 has 14 residues. The CDR3 reads CASSSDSANEKLFF. As DNA, the CDR3 is TGCGCCAGCAGCTCAGACAGCGCGAATGAAAAACTGTTTTTT.

Only one count was recorded for this clone. The CDR3 reads CASSLGQGGYTF. CDR3 in DNA: TGTGCCAGTAGCCTTGGACAGGGCGGCTACACCTTC. The rearrangement uses TRBV19 and TRBJ1-2; TRBD1 matches at 8 bases. The CDR3 covers 12 residues. Germline lookup yields CDR1 LNHDA and CDR2 SQIVND (reference sequence). The ends lost 6 bases at V and 8 bases at J; junction bases unmatched: 5.

V gene TRBV9 combines with J gene TRBJ1-1; TRBD1 aligns across 10 bases. Trimming cost V 3 bases and J 5 bases; bases outside gene matches: 19. CDR1 and CDR2 (germline): SGDLS, YYNGEE. This CDR3 region has 19 residues. In nucleotides, the CDR3 is TGTGCCAGCAGCGCTAAGACTATTTTAGGACAGGGGGGGAGAACTGAAGCTTTCTTT. Protein: CASSAKTILGQGGRTEAFF.

Points on this clone: Distinct nucleotide sequences in the sample also encode this CDR3. The chain recombines TRBV12-3 or TRBV12-4 with TRBJ1-1; weak D call: TRBD1 (5 bases). Between the trimmed V and J ends, which lost 2 bases and 1 base, there was a span of 5 bases. This CDR3 region has 13 residues. CDR3 sequence (DNA): TGTGCCAGCAGTTTACAGGGGAACACTGAAGCTTTCTTT. The encoded protein is CASSLQGNTEAFF.

CDR3 residues: CASTGLSTDTQYF. CDR3 coding DNA: TGTGCCAGCACGGGTTTAAGCACAGATACGCAGTATTTT. This chain joins TRBV2 and TRBJ2-3; D not resolved. V lost 7 bases and J lost 0, with 8 bases in between. CDR3 length equals 13 residues. The germline gives CDR1 SNHLY, CDR2 FYNNEI.

The V and J genes are TRBV18 and TRBJ1-2, with a possible D match to TRBD1 (5 bases). There are 15 residues in the CDR3. V lost 3 bases and J lost 8, with 19 bases in between. Per the germline V gene, CDR1 is KGHSH and CDR2 is LQKENI. The DNA for the CDR3 is TGTGCCAGCTCACCGGGGCACGTCATGGCAAAAGGCTACACCTTC. Its protein product is CASSPGHVMAKGYTF.

The CDR3 region has the DNA TGTGCCAGCAGCTTAGGGCTAGGTGGATTCGGCGGGGAGCTGTTTTTT. Its protein is CASSLGLGGFGGELFF. The chain employs TRBV11-1 and TRBJ2-2, with no clear D. The CDR3 runs 16 residues. CDR1 SGHAT and CDR2 FQDESV come from the germline V gene (reference sequence). V lost 1 base and J 7 bases, leaving 16 bases between the germline ends.

The V gene is TRBV7-6, the J gene TRBJ1-1, with TRBD1 identical over 10 bases. The CDR3 runs 16 residues. Germline trimming cut 4 bases from V and 4 bases from J; bases unmatched to any gene: 9. Per the germline V gene, CDR1 is SGHVS and CDR2 is FNYEAQ. CDR3 in DNA: TGTGCCAGCAGCTGGGGGACGGGACAGGGGCCCACTGAAGCTTTCTTT. Its protein product is CASSWGTGQGPTEAFF.